The 17 T cell receptor beta chains given below trace back to one sample, sequenced in a study of CD8 T cells in Susac syndrome. Reverse transcription of about 0.5 to 1 ug RNA used random hexamers. MiXCR, applied by TCRdb to the immunoSEQ multiplex PCR reads, yields one record per CDR3 protein. This sample has 330,000 or so distinct CDR3 sequences, with approximately 85% found just once. The sequenced sample consisted of CD8+ T cells from PBMCs. These receptors all stem from a human donor with multiple sclerosis.

This clonotype was seen repeatedly, ten times or more. The chain couples TRBV5-8 to TRBJ2-1; tentatively, D is TRBD2 (6 bases). The CDR3 extends over 17 amino acids. Per germline, CDR1 SGHTS and CDR2 YDEGEE. V gave up 0 bases and J gave up 0 bases, with 13 bases separating them. This CDR3 is CASSLERAGSSYNEQFF. CDR3 DNA: TGTGCCAGCAGCTTGGAGAGGGCGGGGAGCTCCTACAATGAGCAGTTCTTC.

This clonotype has a handful of counts. V is TRBV5-6 and J is TRBJ1-3; D possibly corresponds to TRBD1 (6 bases). Germline V gives CDR1 SGHDT, CDR2 YYEEEE. This CDR3 is 14 amino acids long. Trimming pared 4 bases from V and 4 bases from J, leaving 12 bases between. The CDR3 nucleotides are TGTGCCAGCAGCCCTACAGGGCCCGGAAACACCATATATTTT. Its protein product is CASSPTGPGNTIYF. Full variable domain (missing parts from reference TRBV5-6 and TRBJ1-3): DAGVTQSPTHLIKTRGQQVTLRCSPKSGHDTVSWYQQALGQGPQFIFQYYEEEERQRGNFPDRFSGHQFPNYSSELNVNALLLGDSALYLCASSPTGPGNTIYFGEGSWLTVV.

This clonotype was detected once. The chain links TRBV29-1 to TRBJ1-2, with 7 bases identical to TRBD1. Germline V gene sequence: CDR1 SQVTM, CDR2 ANQGSEA. Trimming took 4 bases from V and 0 from J; bases not matched to a gene: 5. This CDR3 has 14 residues. CDR3 in amino acids: CSVVPGQSNYGYTF. CDR3 in DNA: TGCAGCGTTGTACCGGGACAGTCTAACTATGGCTACACCTTC.

The chain couples TRBV6-2 or TRBV6-3 to TRBJ2-1, with 11 bases matching TRBD2. Looked up from germline, CDR1 is MNHEY and CDR2 is SVGEGT. V lost 0 bases and J lost 8; bases outside the gene matches: 6. CDR3 length: 16 amino acids. For the CDR3, the DNA is TGTGCCAGCAGTTACTCTACTAGCGGGAGTAGCGATGAGCAGTTCTTC. It specifies CASSYSTSGSSDEQFF.

The rearrangement joins TRBV20-1 to TRBJ1-1; a possible D gene is TRBD1 (5 bases). Per the germline V gene, CDR1 is DFQATT and CDR2 is SNEGSKA (reference sequence). The CDR3 is 11 residues long. V lost 5 bases, J lost 6 bases, and 10 bases lay in between. This CDR3 reads CSAVQVSEAFF. The CDR3 nucleotides read TGCAGTGCTGTACAGGTCTCTGAAGCTTTCTTT.

The V gene is TRBV19, the J gene TRBJ1-1, with TRBD1 matching over 9 bases. The germline CDR1 and CDR2 sequences are LNHDA and SQIVND (reference sequence). CDR3 size: 14 residues. The V gene end was trimmed by 3 bases and the J gene end by 3 bases; junction bases not matched to a gene: 2. CDR3 in DNA: TGTGCCAGTAGTATGGGACAGGGTTACACTGAAGCTTTCTTT. Translated, it gives CASSMGQGYTEAFF.

This clonotype was detected only once. The chain joins TRBV6-2 or TRBV6-3 to TRBJ2-1; D not certain. V was trimmed by 0 bases and J by 0 bases, leaving 12 bases between them. Germline values: CDR1 MNHEY, CDR2 SVGEGT. The CDR3 runs to 17 residues. For the CDR3, the DNA is TGTGCCAGCAGTTACTCCGTGGCGGTGAGCTCCTACAATGAGCAGTTCTTC. Translating it yields CASSYSVAVSSYNEQFF.

The CDR3 bases are TGTGCCTGGAGTCAGGGGCACTACGAGCAGTACTTC. Translating gives CAWSQGHYEQYF. The J gene is TRBJ2-7, the V gene TRBV30; D possibly corresponds to TRBD1 (6 bases). The CDR3 loop spans 12 amino acids. From germline, CDR1 is GTSNPN and CDR2 SVGIG (reference sequence). V was pared by 2 bases and J by 3 bases, with 8 bases between.

The chain combines TRBV28 with TRBJ2-7, with D possibly matching TRBD2 (7 bases). CDR3 length: 14 residues. Trimming pared 2 bases from V and 3 bases from J, leaving 11 bases between. Looked up from germline, CDR1 is MDHEN and CDR2 is SYDVKM. The CDR3 loop reads CASSLTGGHYEQYF. The CDR3 region has the DNA TGTGCCAGCAGTTTAACCGGGGGGCACTACGAGCAGTACTTC.

The genes are TRBV6-2 or TRBV6-3 and TRBJ2-7; 14 bases fit TRBD2. V was pared by 4 bases and J by 4 bases, with 12 bases of the junction left unmatched. The CDR3 is 18 amino acids. CDR1 and CDR2 from the germline V gene are MNHEY and SVGEGT. The CDR3 DNA follows: TGTGCCAGCAGTTTTGACACGGGACTAGCGGGAGTTCGTTACGAGCAGTACTTC. This translates into CASSFDTGLAGVRYEQYF.

The chain carries TRBV30 and TRBJ2-1; D remains unclear. V lost 5 bases to trimming and J lost 11 bases, with 13 bases between them. Per germline, CDR1 GTSNPN and CDR2 SVGIG (reference sequence). CDR3 length: 11 amino acids. The CDR3 protein is CAWGVSEQQFF. CDR3 DNA sequence: TGTGCCTGGGGGGTTTCGGAGCAGCAGTTCTTC.

V gene TRBV5-4 combines with J gene TRBJ2-5; the match to TRBD1 covers 9 bases. The J segment lost 5 bases and the V segment lost 2 bases, leaving 13 bases of the junction unmatched. CDR3 size: 17 residues. Germline V lookup: CDR1 SGHNT, CDR2 YYREEE (reference sequence). The CDR3 reads CASSFSTGGFAVETQYF. The DNA for the CDR3 is TGTGCCAGCAGCTTCTCGACAGGGGGTTTCGCGGTGGAGACCCAGTACTTC.

The chain recombines TRBV30 with TRBJ2-4; TRBD1 matches 10 bases. V shed 0 bases, J shed 8 bases, and the junction held 4 bases outside the gene matches. This CDR3 contains 14 residues. The germline V gene encodes CDR1 GTSNPN and CDR2 SVGIG (reference sequence). Here the CDR3 reads CAWSVGTGVDIQYF. CDR3 in DNA: TGTGCCTGGAGTGTCGGGACAGGGGTAGACATTCAGTACTTC.

The V call is TRBV6-2 or TRBV6-3, the J call TRBJ2-1; no reliable D call. From germline, CDR1 is MNHEY and CDR2 SVGEGT. The germline V and J ends were trimmed by 9 bases and 2 bases, with 17 bases remaining between them. The CDR3 sequence is 15 residues long. In nucleotides, the CDR3 is TGTGCCAGTCTTAGGGCGACCTGGACCTACAATGAGCAGTTCTTC. Encoded protein: CASLRATWTYNEQFF.

The chain recombines TRBV30 with TRBJ2-7; tentatively, D is TRBD1 (6 bases). This CDR3 has 15 amino acids. Germline lookup yields CDR1 GTSNPN and CDR2 SVGIG (reference sequence). Trimming stripped 4 bases from V and 4 bases from J, with 20 bases between. The CDR3 nucleotides read TGTGCCTGGAACTCCGGGACACCTGTGAGTTACGAGCAGTACTTC. Translating it yields CAWNSGTPVSYEQYF.

The chain combines TRBV9 with TRBJ2-3; 7 nucleotides match TRBD2. Germline V gene lookup returns CDR1 SGDLS and CDR2 YYNGEE. The trim removed 1 base at V and 6 bases at J, leaving 8 bases unmatched. This CDR3 is built from 15 residues. The CDR3 region is CASSVLAGVSDTQYF. As DNA, the CDR3 is TGTGCCAGCAGCGTACTTGCGGGAGTAAGCGATACGCAGTATTTT.

The chain uses TRBV28 and TRBJ2-5; 8 nucleotides line up with TRBD2. V was pared by 5 bases and J by 5 bases, with 10 bases of the junction left unmatched. Germline lookup yields CDR1 MDHEN and CDR2 SYDVKM. There are 15 residues in the CDR3. The CDR3 nucleotides read TGTGCCAGCAGTCAGGATGGACTAGCCTACGAGACCCAGTACTTC. It translates to CASSQDGLAYETQYF. The variable domain in full, with the rest retrieved from reference TRBV28 and TRBJ2-5, is DVKVTQSSRYLVKRTGEKVFLECVQDMDHENMFWYRQDPGLGLRLIYFSYDVKMKEKGDIPEGYSVSREKKERFSLILESASTNQTSMYLCASSQDGLAYETQYFGPGTRLLVL.